One and the same sample provided the 25 T cell receptor beta chains below, sequenced in a study of cytomegalovirus exposure and HLA in healthy donors. PCR amplification relied on 60 Vbeta primers (plus 13 Jbeta primers). Profiled with immunoSEQ multiplex PCR; TCRdb holds only in-frame clones, not every one. The table has roughly 130,000 clones, roughly 79% seen once. The material sequenced was PBMCs. The receptors shown here come from a woman between 35 and 50 years old in good health and CMV-seronegative.

The chain links TRBV7-9 to TRBJ2-7; TRBD1 matches 8 bases. The CDR3 has 14 residues. CDR1 and CDR2 (germline): SEHNR, FQNEAQ (reference sequence). With V trimmed by 5 bases and J by 7 bases, 10 bases remained unmatched. The CDR3 reads CASSPDRAPSEQYF. The DNA for the CDR3 is TGTGCCAGCAGCCCGGACAGGGCCCCCTCTGAGCAGTACTTC.

The chain has TRBV6-1 and TRBJ1-5, with D hard to call. Germline values: CDR1 MNHNS, CDR2 SASEGT. Trimming removed 6 bases at V and 6 bases at J, with 15 bases between. This CDR3 comprises 14 residues. The CDR3 protein is CASSDKSVAQPQHF. As DNA, the CDR3 is TGTGCCAGCAGCGACAAGTCGGTGGCTCAGCCCCAGCATTTT.

This clone was counted a single time. This chain links TRBV7-9 with TRBJ1-4; 7 bases match TRBD1. Germline-derived CDR1 and CDR2 are SEHNR and FQNEAQ (reference sequence). This CDR3 is built from 15 residues. Trimming removed 3 bases from V and 8 bases from J; junction bases left unmatched: 9. The CDR3, as DNA: TGTGCCAGCAGCTTCCCACAGGGGCCAGGGGAAAAACTGTTTTTT. It codes for CASSFPQGPGEKLFF.

V gene TRBV10-2 combines with J gene TRBJ1-5; D call uncertain. Germline CDR1 is WSHSY and CDR2 is SAAADI. The CDR3 extends over 14 amino acids. V lost 0 bases to trimming and J lost 5 bases, with 8 bases between them. The CDR3 region is CASSESGEYQPQHF. CDR3 coding DNA: TGCGCCAGCAGTGAGTCGGGAGAATATCAGCCCCAGCATTTT.

The sample holds one count of this clone. The gene calls are TRBV4-2 and TRBJ2-7, with a weak D call TRBD1 (6 bases). Per the germline V gene, CDR1 is LGHNA and CDR2 is YNFKEQ. CDR3 size: 15 residues. The V gene lost 2 bases and the J gene lost 5 bases, with 16 bases spanning the gap. CDR3 sequence: CASSQPGQLLNEQYF. DNA of the CDR3: TGTGCCAGCAGCCAACCGGGACAACTCCTGAACGAGCAGTACTTC.

This clone occurred a few times. The V call is TRBV5-4, the J call TRBJ2-3, with 8 bases fitting TRBD1. The junction had 10 bases not matched to a gene; V was cut back by 3 bases and J by 1 base. The CDR3 is 17 residues long. In germline, CDR1 is SGHNT, CDR2 YYREEE (reference sequence). For the CDR3, the DNA is TGTGCCAGCAGCTCCCTAAGCGACAGGGGACGCACAGATACGCAGTATTTT. This encodes CASSSLSDRGRTDTQYF. Filled out from reference TRBV5-4 and TRBJ2-3, the complete variable domain reads ETGVTQSPTHLIKTRGQQVTLRCSSQSGHNTVSWYQQALGQGPQFIFQYYREEENGRGNFPPRFSGLQFPNYSSELNVNALELDDSALYLCASSSLSDRGRTDTQYFGPGTRLTVL.

The chain combines TRBV27 with TRBJ1-1; perhaps TRBD1 as D (5 bases). In germline, CDR1 is MNHEY, CDR2 SMNVEV (reference sequence). This CDR3 spans 13 amino acids. V was shortened by 5 bases and J by 1 base, with 8 bases between the two germline ends. CDR3 sequence: CASSRDWNTEAFF. CDR3 bases: TGTGCCAGCAGTAGGGACTGGAACACTGAAGCTTTCTTT.

The V call is TRBV7-9, the J call TRBJ2-7, with D tentatively TRBD2 (7 bases). Germline V gene data show CDR1 as SEHNR and CDR2 as FQNEAQ (reference sequence). This CDR3 region has 14 residues. Trimming removed 4 bases from V and 7 bases from J, with 17 bases in between. DNA of the CDR3: TGTGCCAGCAGCTCGAGTGGTGGGAGGGGGGAGCAGTACTTC. This gives the protein CASSSSGGRGEQYF.

The V gene is TRBV5-6, the J gene TRBJ2-3, with TRBD2 matching 7 bases. J was trimmed by 0 bases and V by 0 bases; bases with no gene match: 1. The CDR3 has 15 amino acids. Germline CDR1 and CDR2: SGHDT and YYEEEE. DNA of the CDR3: TGTGCCAGCAGCTTGGGCGGGGGAAGCACAGATACGCAGTATTTT. It yields the protein CASSLGGGSTDTQYF.

The chain employs TRBV5-1 and TRBJ2-3; 7 bases agree with TRBD1. CDR1 is SGHRS and CDR2 is YFSETQ in the germline V gene. This CDR3 spans 15 amino acids. The trim removed 0 bases at V and 3 bases at J, leaving 4 bases unmatched. Here the CDR3 reads CASSLDGQVTDTQYF. The DNA of the CDR3 is TGCGCCAGCAGCTTGGACGGACAGGTTACAGATACGCAGTATTTT.

This clone showed up just a few times. V is TRBV19 and J is TRBJ2-1; 13 bases fit TRBD2. This CDR3 spans 17 amino acids. V gave up 5 bases and J gave up 5 bases; unmatched junction bases: 9. The V gene's germline CDR1 is LNHDA and CDR2 SQIVND (reference sequence). The CDR3 nucleotides are TGTGCCAGTAGTTCAAACCTGGGACTAGCGGGGAACAATGAGCAGTTCTTC. Its translation: CASSSNLGLAGNNEQFF. Looking up the rest from reference TRBV19 and TRBJ2-1 gives the full variable domain: DGGITQSPKYLFRKEGQNVTLSCEQNLNHDAMYWYRQDPGQGLRLIYYSQIVNDFQKGDIAEGYSVSREKKESFPLTVTSAQKNPTAFYLCASSSNLGLAGNNEQFFGPGTRLTVL.

The chain employs TRBV10-1 and TRBJ2-3; 7 bases fit TRBD2. The CDR3 loop spans 16 amino acids. Germline CDR1 and CDR2: WNHNN and SYGVQD (reference sequence). The ends lost 3 bases at V and 4 bases at J; junction bases unmatched: 10. The CDR3 nucleotides read TGCGCCAGCAGTGAAAATCCGGGGGGTGGTTCAGATACGCAGTATTTT. It specifies CASSENPGGGSDTQYF.

This clone was observed once. This chain uses TRBV5-1 with TRBJ1-1; D perhaps matches TRBD1 (5 bases). The V and J ends lost 4 bases and 6 bases respectively, with 10 bases between them. The CDR3 is 12 residues long. In germline, CDR1 is SGHRS, CDR2 YFSETQ. CDR3 DNA: TGCGCCAGCAGCCCTGGGGCCGCTGAAGCTTTCTTT. It translates to CASSPGAAEAFF.

The chain uses TRBV7-2 and TRBJ2-7; TRBD2 matches 9 bases. CDR3 length: 14 residues. V lost 6 bases to trimming and J lost 7 bases; unmatched junction nucleotides: 10. Germline assignment: CDR1 SGHTA and CDR2 FQGNSA. In nucleotides, the CDR3 is TGTGCCAGCAGGTGGGCTCTAGCGGGACAAGAGCAGTACTTC. Translated, it gives CASRWALAGQEQYF.

The J gene is TRBJ2-3, the V gene TRBV19; D is perhaps TRBD2 (6 bases). The CDR3 spans 14 residues. From germline, CDR1 is LNHDA and CDR2 SQIVND (reference sequence). Trimming stripped 1 base from V and 1 base from J, with 6 bases between. The CDR3 DNA reads TGTGCCAGTAGTATAGCGGGAGGCACAGATACGCAGTATTTT. Encoded protein: CASSIAGGTDTQYF.

This chain joins TRBV5-1 and TRBJ2-3, with D possibly TRBD2 on 5 matching bases. The CDR3 spans 14 residues. Germline lookup yields CDR1 SGHRS and CDR2 YFSETQ. V lost 0 bases and J 6 bases, leaving 11 bases between the germline ends. CDR3 nucleotide sequence: TGCGCCAGCAGCTTGGGGGGAGCAAAGGATACGCAGTATTTT. Amino acid sequence: CASSLGGAKDTQYF.

The V call is TRBV29-1, the J call TRBJ2-5; 8 bases match TRBD1. V was clipped by 6 bases and J by 1 base; unmatched bases: 16. Germline assignment: CDR1 SQVTM and CDR2 ANQGSEA. This CDR3 is built from 17 residues. As DNA, the CDR3 is TGCAGCGTCCGGACAGGGACGCGCCTAGGGGCCCAAGAGACCCAGTACTTC. Translated, it gives CSVRTGTRLGAQETQYF.

This chain links TRBV27 with TRBJ2-1; the D gene is possibly TRBD2 (6 bases). V dropped 5 bases and J dropped 5 bases, with 25 bases sitting between them. The CDR3 has 18 amino acids. In germline, CDR1 is MNHEY, CDR2 SMNVEV (reference sequence). CDR3 loop: CASSQRALIGGSDNEQFF. The CDR3 nucleotides read TGTGCCAGCAGTCAACGGGCCTTAATCGGGGGATCTGACAATGAGCAGTTCTTC.

The V gene is TRBV5-6, the J gene TRBJ1-2; TRBD1 agrees at 11 bases. Per the germline V gene, CDR1 is SGHDT and CDR2 is YYEEEE. J gave up 5 bases and V 5 bases, and 5 bases lay outside the gene matches. The CDR3 is made up of 14 amino acids. The CDR3 spells CASSSGTGGYGYTF. In DNA, the CDR3 is TGTGCCAGCAGTTCCGGGACAGGGGGATATGGCTACACCTTC.

This clone was counted between two and nine times. The V gene is TRBV9, the J gene TRBJ1-2, with TRBD1 as a possible D gene (6 bases). CDR3 length: 18 amino acids. The V gene's germline CDR1 is SGDLS and CDR2 YYNGEE. Trimming removed 0 bases at V and 3 bases at J, with 21 bases between. The CDR3 DNA sequence: TGTGCCAGCAGCGTAGGCGGGGGGCTCGGGGCTTCGCACTATGGCTACACCTTC. It codes for CASSVGGGLGASHYGYTF.

The chain has TRBV9 and TRBJ2-3; 11 positions match TRBD2. In germline, CDR1 is SGDLS, CDR2 YYNGEE. V lost 1 base and J lost 5; bases outside the gene matches: 6. The CDR3 consists of 16 residues. CDR3 loop: CASSVSGTSGGDTQYF. Here the CDR3 DNA reads TGTGCCAGCAGCGTATCGGGGACTAGCGGAGGAGATACGCAGTATTTT. Full variable domain (rest looked up from reference TRBV9 and TRBJ2-3): DSGVTQTPKHLITATGQRVTLRCSPRSGDLSVYWYQQSLDQGLQFLIQYYNGEERAKGNILERFSAQQFPDLHSELNLSSLELGDSALYFCASSVSGTSGGDTQYFGPGTRLTVL.

This chain links TRBV7-9 with TRBJ2-3; 8 bases map to TRBD1. The CDR3 extends over 14 amino acids. Trimming took 6 bases from V and 1 from J; bases not matched to a gene: 3. The V gene's germline CDR1 is SEHNR and CDR2 FQNEAQ (reference sequence). CDR3 in DNA: TGTGCCAGCAGTTTGGGACAGGGCACAGATACGCAGTATTTT. Translation: CASSLGQGTDTQYF.

For the CDR3, the DNA is TGTGCCAGCTCACCACCTGGTCTGGCGGGGAACACTGAAGCTTTCTTT. Protein: CASSPPGLAGNTEAFF. V and J are TRBV18 and TRBJ1-1; D is unresolved. V was cut by 0 bases and J by 1 base, with 12 bases left in between. This CDR3 comprises 16 residues. Germline assignment: CDR1 KGHSH and CDR2 LQKENI.

The chain carries TRBV9 and TRBJ1-1; 11 nucleotides agree with TRBD1. The CDR3 consists of 13 residues. Looked up from germline, CDR1 is SGDLS and CDR2 is YYNGEE. J lost 11 bases, V lost 0 bases, and 3 bases had no gene match. The CDR3 DNA is TGTGCCAGCAGCGTAGGGACAGGGGGCGAGGCTTTCTTT. It specifies CASSVGTGGEAFF.

This clone has only a few counts. The chain has TRBV27 and TRBJ1-1; D remains unclear. This CDR3 is built from 14 residues. Germline CDR1 is MNHEY and CDR2 is SMNVEV (reference sequence). Trimming shortened V by 2 bases and J by 1 base, and 8 bases separated the two germline ends. CDR3 sequence: CASSLLHGNTEAFF. The CDR3 DNA reads TGTGCCAGCAGTTTACTCCACGGGAACACTGAAGCTTTCTTT.